The entry below gives a single TCR beta chain sequence along with its context. The V and J ends lost 8 bases and 1 base, in that order; junction bases with no gene match: 5. The CDR3 contains 14 residues. CDR1 is MRHNA and CDR2 is SNTAGT in the germline V gene. 60 Vbeta and 13 Jbeta primers were used in PCR. Produced via immunoSEQ multiplex PCR; TCRdb's table is partial and in-frame only. The data contain approximately 180,000 clones, roughly 83% of them seen just once; the ten biggest clones take up 1.6%. This record belongs to a study of cytomegalovirus exposure and HLA in healthy donors. This TCR came from a woman in her forties or fifties in good health and CMV-seronegative. The chain combines TRBV6-4 with TRBJ1-3, with 7 bases that match TRBD1. Sequenced sample: PBMCs. Written as DNA, the CDR3 is TGTGCCAGCTCAGGGGGTAGATCTGGAAACACCATATATTTT. Translated, it gives CASSGGRSGNTIYF.